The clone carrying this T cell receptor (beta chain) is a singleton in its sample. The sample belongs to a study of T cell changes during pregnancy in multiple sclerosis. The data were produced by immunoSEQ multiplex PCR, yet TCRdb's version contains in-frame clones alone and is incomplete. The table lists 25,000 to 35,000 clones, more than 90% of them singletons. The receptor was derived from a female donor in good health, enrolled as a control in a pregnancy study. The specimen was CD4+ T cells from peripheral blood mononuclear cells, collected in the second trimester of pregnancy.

The CDR3 DNA reads TGTGCCAGCAGGGGGCTGGGGCTGCAATATGGCTACACCTTC. Protein sequence: CASRGLGLQYGYTF. The rearrangement uses TRBV28 and TRBJ1-2, with D perhaps TRBD1 (5 bases). Germline CDR1 MDHEN, CDR2 SYDVKM. V was clipped by 6 bases and J by 5 bases, with 16 bases between them. The CDR3 consists of 14 residues.